The rows below give T cell receptor beta chains drawn from one sample of a study of CD8 T cells in ankylosing spondylitis. TCRdb passed the 5' RACE reads through MiXCR, listing each CDR3 protein once. Of 700,000 to 1,000,000 distinct CDR3 sequences listed, 12% are singletons. The specimen sequenced was blood, either unsorted or a sorted T cell fraction (not recorded which). Receptors were obtained from a male donor with ankylosing spondylitis. CDR3s include the opening cysteine and the closing phenylalanine or tryptophan. The order of the fields is V gene, CDR3 protein.

V: TRBV20-1
CDR3: CSARDLRLAGATTYNEQFF

V: TRBV29-1
CDR3: CSVGPMNTEAFF

V: TRBV7-9
CDR3: CASSLNSGNTIYF

V: TRBV27
CDR3: CASSLTVNSNQPQHF

V: TRBV7-3
CDR3: CASSLRGAATDTQYF

V: TRBV5-5
CDR3: CASSPGPLSDTQYF

V: TRBV28
CDR3: CASSRTGGVQWEQYF

V: TRBV6-2/TRBV6-3
CDR3: CASSNGIAVNNEQFF

V: TRBV20-1
CDR3: CSARDGGGLYGYTF

V: TRBV20-1
CDR3: CSQVAGGHQPQHF

V: TRBV4-2
CDR3: CASSQDEHFGNTIYF

V: TRBV20-1
CDR3: CSARHLGGGTDTQYF

V: TRBV4-3
CDR3: CASSKLRDSSYEQYF

V: TRBV7-2
CDR3: CASSPGLAGEFF

V: TRBV6-1
CDR3: CATRRGIYSETQYF

V: TRBV7-2
CDR3: CASSSLMGTEAFF

V: TRBV29-1
CDR3: CSGLLPYPYF

V: TRBV20-1
CDR3: CSAPLPPDLRDTQYF

V: TRBV4-3
CDR3: CASSQGGAHYGYTF

V: TRBV20-1
CDR3: CSARAYSGTVGEQYF

V: TRBV5-1
CDR3: CASSLAGGGPSYEQYF

V: TRBV5-1
CDR3: CASSLDGRGPYNEQFF

V: TRBV6-1
CDR3: CASRENGGYEQYF

V: TRBV7-9
CDR3: CASSLETANYGYTF

V: TRBV20-1
CDR3: CSATGRGQETQYF

V: TRBV12-3/TRBV12-4
CDR3: CASSPGQVSTNEKLFF

V: TRBV4-2
CDR3: CASSRGPEEEAFF

V: TRBV18
CDR3: CASSIRWTNYGYTF

V: TRBV7-9
CDR3: CASSLAAGSETQYF

V: TRBV10-3
CDR3: CAISVLLSGGYNSPLHF

V: TRBV28
CDR3: CASSFNYEQYF

V: TRBV12-3/TRBV12-4
CDR3: CASSLGGLSALGSYEQYF

V: TRBV29-1
CDR3: CSVGAGNQPQHF

V: TRBV20-1
CDR3: CSAHDRARGNQPQHF

V: TRBV27
CDR3: CASSFNRIGVETQYF

V: TRBV12-3/TRBV12-4
CDR3: CASSLGHLGNEQFF

V: TRBV20-1
CDR3: CSARDGGTPWEQYF

V: TRBV3-1
CDR3: CASSQYGGAVINEQFF

V: TRBV6-5
CDR3: CASSYGGGLNTEAFF

V: TRBV29-1
CDR3: CSAVWGQTTGELFF

V: TRBV7-2
CDR3: CASSFLTGGFVTF

V: TRBV6-5
CDR3: CASSSRQGNINEQFF

V: TRBV4-2
CDR3: CASSHLETSLYEQYF

V: TRBV7-2
CDR3: CASSLETHLSNQPQHF

V: TRBV20-1
CDR3: CSANPGEIGEQYF

V: TRBV2
CDR3: CASGQAGRPDTQYF

V: TRBV28
CDR3: CASGRVQGDTQYF

V: TRBV7-2
CDR3: CASSFRTDKAFF

V: TRBV25-1
CDR3: CASSEGAGGTYGYTF

V: TRBV27
CDR3: CASSLSPGRGVLPPMNTEAFF

V: TRBV5-5
CDR3: CASSLDDYNSPLHF